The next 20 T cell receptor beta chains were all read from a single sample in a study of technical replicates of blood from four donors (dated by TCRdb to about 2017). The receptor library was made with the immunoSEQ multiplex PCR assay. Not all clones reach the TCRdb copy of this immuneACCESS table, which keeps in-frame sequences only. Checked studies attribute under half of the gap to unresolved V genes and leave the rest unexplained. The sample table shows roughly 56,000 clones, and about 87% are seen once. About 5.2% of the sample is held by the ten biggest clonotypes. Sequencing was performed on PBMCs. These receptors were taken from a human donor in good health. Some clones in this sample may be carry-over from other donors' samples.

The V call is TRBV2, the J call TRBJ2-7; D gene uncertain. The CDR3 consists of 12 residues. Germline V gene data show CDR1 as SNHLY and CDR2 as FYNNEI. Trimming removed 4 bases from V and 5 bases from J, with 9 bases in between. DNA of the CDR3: TGTGCCAGCAGTGCTACGAGCAACGAGCAGTACTTC. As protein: CASSATSNEQYF.

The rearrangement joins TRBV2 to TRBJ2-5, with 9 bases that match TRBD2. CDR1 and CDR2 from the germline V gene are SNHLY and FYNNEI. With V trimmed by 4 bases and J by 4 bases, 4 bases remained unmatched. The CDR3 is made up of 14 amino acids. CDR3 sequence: CASSVETSGETQYF. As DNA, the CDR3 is TGTGCCAGCAGTGTCGAGACTAGCGGAGAGACCCAGTACTTC.

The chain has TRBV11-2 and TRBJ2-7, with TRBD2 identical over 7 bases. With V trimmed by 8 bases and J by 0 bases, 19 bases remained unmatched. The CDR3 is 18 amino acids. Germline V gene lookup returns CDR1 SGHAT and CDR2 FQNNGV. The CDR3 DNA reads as TGTGCCAGCTCCCGGACGTCTAGCGGATCCGTTAGCTCCTACGAGCAGTACTTC. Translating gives CASSRTSSGSVSSYEQYF.

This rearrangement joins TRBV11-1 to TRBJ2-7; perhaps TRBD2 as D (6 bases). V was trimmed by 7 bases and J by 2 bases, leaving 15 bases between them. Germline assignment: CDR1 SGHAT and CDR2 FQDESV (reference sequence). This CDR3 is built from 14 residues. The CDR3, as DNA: TGTGCCAGCATAGAGTTCGGGAGTACCTACGAGCAGTACTTC. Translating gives CASIEFGSTYEQYF.

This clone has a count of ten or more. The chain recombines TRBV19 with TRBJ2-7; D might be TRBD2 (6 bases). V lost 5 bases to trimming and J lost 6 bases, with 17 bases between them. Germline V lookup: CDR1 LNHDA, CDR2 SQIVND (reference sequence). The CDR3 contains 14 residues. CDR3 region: CASSPDAGTLEQYF. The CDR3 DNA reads TGTGCCAGTAGTCCTGACGCGGGGACTCTCGAGCAGTACTTC.

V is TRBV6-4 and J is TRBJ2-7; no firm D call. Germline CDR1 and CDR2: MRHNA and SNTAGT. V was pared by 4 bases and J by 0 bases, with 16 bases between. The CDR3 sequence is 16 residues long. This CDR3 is CASSVHPEVPSYEQYF. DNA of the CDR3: TGTGCCAGCAGTGTCCATCCCGAGGTACCCTCCTACGAGCAGTACTTC.

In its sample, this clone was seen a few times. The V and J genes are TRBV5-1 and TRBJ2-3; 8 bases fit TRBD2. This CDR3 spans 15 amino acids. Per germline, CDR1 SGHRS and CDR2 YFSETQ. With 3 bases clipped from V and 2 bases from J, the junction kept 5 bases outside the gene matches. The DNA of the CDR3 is TGCGCCAGCAGCTGGCGAGCGGGGGCCACAGATACGCAGTATTTT. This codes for CASSWRAGATDTQYF.

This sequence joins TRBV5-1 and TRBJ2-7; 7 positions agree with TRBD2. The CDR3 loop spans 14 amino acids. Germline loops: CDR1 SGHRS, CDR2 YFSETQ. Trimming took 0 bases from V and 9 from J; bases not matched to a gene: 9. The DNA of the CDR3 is TGCGCCAGCAGCTTGGGGTCGGGCGGGGGAGCGCAGTACTTC. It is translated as CASSLGSGGGAQYF.

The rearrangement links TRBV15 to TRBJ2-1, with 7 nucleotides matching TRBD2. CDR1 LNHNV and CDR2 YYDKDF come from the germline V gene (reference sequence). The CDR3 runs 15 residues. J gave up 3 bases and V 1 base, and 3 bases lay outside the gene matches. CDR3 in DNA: TGTGCCACCAGCAGAGTGCGGGAGTTCTACAATGAGCAGTTCTTC. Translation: CATSRVREFYNEQFF.

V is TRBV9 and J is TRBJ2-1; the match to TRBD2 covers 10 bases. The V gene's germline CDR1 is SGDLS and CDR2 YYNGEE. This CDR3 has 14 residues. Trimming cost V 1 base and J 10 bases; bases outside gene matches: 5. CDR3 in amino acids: CASSVLAGAGEQFF. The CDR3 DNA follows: TGTGCCAGCAGCGTACTAGCGGGAGCAGGCGAGCAGTTCTTC.

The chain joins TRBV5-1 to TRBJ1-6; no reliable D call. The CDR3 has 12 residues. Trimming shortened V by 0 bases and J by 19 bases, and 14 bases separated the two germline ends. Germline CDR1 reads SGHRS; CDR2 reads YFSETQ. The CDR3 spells CASSLVGPRGHF. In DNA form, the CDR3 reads TGCGCCAGCAGCTTGGTTGGTCCCCGAGGACACTTT. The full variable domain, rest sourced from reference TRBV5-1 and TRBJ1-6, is KAGVTQTPRYLIKTRGQQVTLSCSPISGHRSVSWYQQTPGQGLQFLFEYFSETQRNKGNFPGRFSGRQFSNSRSEMNVSTLELGDSALYLCASSLVGPRGHFGNGTRLTVT.

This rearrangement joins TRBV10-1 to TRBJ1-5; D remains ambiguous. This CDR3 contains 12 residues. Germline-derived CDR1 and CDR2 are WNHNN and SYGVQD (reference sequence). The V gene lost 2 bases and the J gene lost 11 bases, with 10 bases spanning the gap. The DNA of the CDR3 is TGCGCCAGCAGTGAGCGCCTGCGGGCCCAGCATTTT. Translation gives CASSERLRAQHF.

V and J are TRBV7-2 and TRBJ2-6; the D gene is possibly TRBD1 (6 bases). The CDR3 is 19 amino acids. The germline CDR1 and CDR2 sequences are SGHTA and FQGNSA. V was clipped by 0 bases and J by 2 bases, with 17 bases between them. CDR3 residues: CASSLARPGEYTGANVLTF. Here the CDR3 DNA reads TGTGCCAGCAGCTTAGCGAGGCCAGGGGAGTACACTGGGGCCAACGTCCTGACTTTC.

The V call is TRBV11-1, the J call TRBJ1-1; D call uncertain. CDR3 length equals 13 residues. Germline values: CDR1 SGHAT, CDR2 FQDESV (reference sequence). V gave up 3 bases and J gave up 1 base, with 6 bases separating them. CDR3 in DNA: TGTGCCAGCAGCTTGGAGGGGAACACTGAAGCTTTCTTT. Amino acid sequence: CASSLEGNTEAFF. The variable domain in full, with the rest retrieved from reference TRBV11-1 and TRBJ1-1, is EAEVAQSPRYKITEKSQAVAFWCDPISGHATLYWYRQILGQGPELLVQFQDESVVDDSQLPKDRFSAERLKGVDSTLKIQPAELGDSAMYLCASSLEGNTEAFFGQGTRLTVV.

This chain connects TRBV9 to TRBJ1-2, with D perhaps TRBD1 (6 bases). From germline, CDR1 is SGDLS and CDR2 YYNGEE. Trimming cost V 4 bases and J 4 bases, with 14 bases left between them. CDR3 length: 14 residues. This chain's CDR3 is CASSSQTGRYGYTF. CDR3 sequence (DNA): TGTGCCAGCAGCTCACAGACAGGTCGCTATGGCTACACCTTC.

CDR3 coding DNA: TGTGCCTGGAGTGTTCAGGGGGCATACACTGAAGCTTTCTTT. Residues: CAWSVQGAYTEAFF. V gene TRBV30 combines with J gene TRBJ1-1; 8 nucleotides align to TRBD1. This CDR3 is built from 14 residues. J lost 3 bases, V lost 0 bases, and 3 bases had no gene match. The germline gives CDR1 GTSNPN, CDR2 SVGIG (reference sequence).

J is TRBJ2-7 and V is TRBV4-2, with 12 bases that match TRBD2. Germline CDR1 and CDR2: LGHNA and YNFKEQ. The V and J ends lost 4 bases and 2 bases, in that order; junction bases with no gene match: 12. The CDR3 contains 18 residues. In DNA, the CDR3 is TGTGCCAGCAGCCTCTCCATTCTAACTAGCGGGAGGACCTACGAGCAGTACTTC. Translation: CASSLSILTSGRTYEQYF.

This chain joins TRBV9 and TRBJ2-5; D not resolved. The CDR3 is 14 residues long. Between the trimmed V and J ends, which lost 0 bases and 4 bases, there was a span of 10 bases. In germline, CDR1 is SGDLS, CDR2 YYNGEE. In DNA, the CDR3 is TGTGCCAGCAGCGTAGCCCCCCTCGGAGAGACCCAGTACTTC. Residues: CASSVAPLGETQYF.

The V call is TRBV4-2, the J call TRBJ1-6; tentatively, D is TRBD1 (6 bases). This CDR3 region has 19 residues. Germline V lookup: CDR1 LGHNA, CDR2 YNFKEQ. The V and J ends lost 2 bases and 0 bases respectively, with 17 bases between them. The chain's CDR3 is CASSQPDGRGSSYNSPLHF. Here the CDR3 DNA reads TGTGCCAGCAGCCAACCCGACGGCAGGGGAAGCTCCTATAATTCACCCCTCCACTTT.

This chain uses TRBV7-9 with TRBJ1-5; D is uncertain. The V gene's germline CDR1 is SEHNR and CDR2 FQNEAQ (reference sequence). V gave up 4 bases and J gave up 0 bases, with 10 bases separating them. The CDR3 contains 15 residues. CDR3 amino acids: CASSWGVDSNQPQHF. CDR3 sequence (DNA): TGTGCCAGCAGCTGGGGAGTAGATAGCAATCAGCCCCAGCATTTT.